The clone carrying this TCR beta chain was picked up one time. The CDR3 has 14 amino acids. V was clipped by 6 bases and J by 0 bases, with 6 bases between them. Germline V lookup: CDR1 MNHEY, CDR2 SVGEGT. Original analysis: Amplification from reference gene primers served as the basis for estimated nucleated cell counts. The protocol was immunoSEQ multiplex PCR, while the TCRdb copy is restricted to in-frame clones and leaves out a portion. V, J and clone size reflect that table, while D and trimming were determined from the DNA. The data hold more than 250,000 clones, with around 87% observed a single time. This specimen comes from a study of blood T cell repertoires in COVID-19. The overall study: Collection of acute and convalescent COVID-19 samples took place in the United States, Italy and Spain. Nucleic acid was either cDNA or gDNA, and it came from T cells, B-cell-depleted T cells, or PBMCs.

Sequenced material: peripheral blood. This chain uses TRBV6-2 or TRBV6-3 with TRBJ2-6; D is undetermined. This TCR was recovered from a man aged 50 or older with active or convalescent COVID-19. The CDR3 DNA sequence: TGTGCCAGCAGCTATTTCTCTGGGGCCAACGTCCTGACTTTC. As protein: CASSYFSGANVLTF.